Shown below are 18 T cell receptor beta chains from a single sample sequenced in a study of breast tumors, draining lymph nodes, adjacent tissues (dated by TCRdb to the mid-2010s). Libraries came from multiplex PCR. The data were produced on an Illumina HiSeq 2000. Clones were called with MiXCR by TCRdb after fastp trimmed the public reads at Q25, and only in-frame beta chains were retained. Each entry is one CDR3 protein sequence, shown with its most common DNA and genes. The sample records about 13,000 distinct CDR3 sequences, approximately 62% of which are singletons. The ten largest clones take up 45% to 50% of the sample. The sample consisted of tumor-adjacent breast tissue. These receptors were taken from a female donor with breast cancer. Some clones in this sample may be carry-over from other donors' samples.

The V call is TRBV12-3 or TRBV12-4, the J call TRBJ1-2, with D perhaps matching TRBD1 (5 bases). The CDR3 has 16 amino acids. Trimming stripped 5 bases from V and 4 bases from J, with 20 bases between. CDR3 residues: CASSATPGAGIYGYTF. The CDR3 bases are TGTGCCAGCAGTGCCACCCCCGGGGCAGGGATCTATGGCTACACCTTC.

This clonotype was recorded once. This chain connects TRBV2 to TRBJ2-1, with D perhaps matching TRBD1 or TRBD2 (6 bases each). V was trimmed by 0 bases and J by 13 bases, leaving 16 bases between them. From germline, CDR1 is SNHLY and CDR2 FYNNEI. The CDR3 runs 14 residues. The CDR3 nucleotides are TGTGCCAGCAGTGAAGCGCGTAAGGGGGGTGAACAGTTCTTC. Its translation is CASSEARKGGEQFF.

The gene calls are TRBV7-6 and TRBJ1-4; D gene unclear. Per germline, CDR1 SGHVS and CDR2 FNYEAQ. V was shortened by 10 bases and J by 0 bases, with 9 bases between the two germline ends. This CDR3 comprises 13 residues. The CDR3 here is CAIADSTNEKLFF. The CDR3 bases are TGTGCCATCGCGGATTCAACTAATGAAAAACTGTTTTTT.

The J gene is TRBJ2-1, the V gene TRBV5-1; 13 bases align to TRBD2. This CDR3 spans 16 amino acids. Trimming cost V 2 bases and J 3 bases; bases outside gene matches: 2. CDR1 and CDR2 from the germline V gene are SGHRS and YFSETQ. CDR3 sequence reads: CASSLRTSGSYNEQFF. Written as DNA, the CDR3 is TGCGCCAGCAGCTTAAGGACTAGCGGGAGCTACAATGAGCAGTTCTTC.

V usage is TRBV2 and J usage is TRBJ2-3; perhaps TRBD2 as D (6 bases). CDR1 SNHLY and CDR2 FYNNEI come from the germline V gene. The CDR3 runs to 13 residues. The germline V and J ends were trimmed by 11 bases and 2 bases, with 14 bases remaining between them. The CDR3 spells CAVRREITDTQYF. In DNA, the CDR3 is TGTGCCGTCCGACGGGAGATCACAGATACGCAGTATTTT.

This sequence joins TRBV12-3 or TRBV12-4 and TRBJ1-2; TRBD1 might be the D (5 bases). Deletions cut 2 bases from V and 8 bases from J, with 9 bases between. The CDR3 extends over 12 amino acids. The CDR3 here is CASSLSGTGYTF. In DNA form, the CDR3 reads TGTGCCAGCAGTTTATCTGGGACCGGCTACACCTTC.

CDR3 coding DNA: TGTGCCACCAGTGATTTCCCCGCGGATATCACAACGCAGTATTTT. As protein: CATSDFPADITTQYF. The chain joins TRBV24-1 to TRBJ2-3; D is unresolved. This CDR3 contains 15 residues. Per the germline V gene, CDR1 is KGHDR and CDR2 is SFDVKD. Between the trimmed V and J ends, which lost 1 base and 9 bases, there was a span of 16 bases.

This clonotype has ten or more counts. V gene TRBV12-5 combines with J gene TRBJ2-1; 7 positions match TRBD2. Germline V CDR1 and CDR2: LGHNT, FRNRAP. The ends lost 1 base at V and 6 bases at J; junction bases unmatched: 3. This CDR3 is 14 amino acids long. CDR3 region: CASGLGLAPNEQFF. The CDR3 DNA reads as TGTGCTAGTGGTTTGGGACTAGCACCCAATGAGCAGTTCTTC. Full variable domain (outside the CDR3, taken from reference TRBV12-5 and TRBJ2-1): DARVTQTPRHKVTEMGQEVTMRCQPILGHNTVFWYRQTMMQGLELLAYFRNRAPLDDSGMPKDRFSAEMPDATLATLKIQPSEPRDSAVYFCASGLGLAPNEQFFGPGTRLTVL.

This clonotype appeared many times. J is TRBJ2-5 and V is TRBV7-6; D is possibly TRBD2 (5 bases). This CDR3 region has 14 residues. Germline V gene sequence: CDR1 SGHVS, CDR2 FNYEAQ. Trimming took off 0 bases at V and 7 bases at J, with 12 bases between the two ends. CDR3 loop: CASSLAAVRGTQYF. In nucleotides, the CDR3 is TGTGCCAGCAGCTTAGCCGCGGTTCGGGGGACCCAGTACTTC.

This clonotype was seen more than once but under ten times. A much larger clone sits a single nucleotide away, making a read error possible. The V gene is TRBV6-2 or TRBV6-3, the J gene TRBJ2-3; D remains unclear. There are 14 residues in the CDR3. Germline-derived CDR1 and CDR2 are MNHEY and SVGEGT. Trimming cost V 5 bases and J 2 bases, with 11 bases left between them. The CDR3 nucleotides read TGTGCCAGCAGTCCCGGGCCCCACACAGATACGCAGTATTTT. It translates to CASSPGPHTDTQYF.

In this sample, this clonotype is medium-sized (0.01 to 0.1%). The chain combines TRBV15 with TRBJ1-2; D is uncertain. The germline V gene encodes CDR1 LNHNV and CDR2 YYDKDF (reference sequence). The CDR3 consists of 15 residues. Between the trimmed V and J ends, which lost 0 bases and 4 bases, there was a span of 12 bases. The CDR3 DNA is TGTGCCACCAGCAGAGATGGTTGGCAGATCTATGGCTACACCTTC. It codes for CATSRDGWQIYGYTF. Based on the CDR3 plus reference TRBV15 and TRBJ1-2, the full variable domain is DAMVIQNPRYQVTQFGKPVTLSCSQTLNHNVMYWYQQKSSQAPKLLFHYYDKDFNNEADTPDNFQSRRPNTSFCFLDIRSPGLGDTAMYLCATSRDGWQIYGYTFGSGTRLTVV.

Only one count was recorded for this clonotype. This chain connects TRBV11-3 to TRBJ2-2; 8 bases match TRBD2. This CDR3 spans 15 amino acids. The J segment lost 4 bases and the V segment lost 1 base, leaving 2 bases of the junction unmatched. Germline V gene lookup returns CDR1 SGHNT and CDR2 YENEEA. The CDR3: CASSLAGGPTGELFF. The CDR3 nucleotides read TGTGCCAGCAGCTTAGCGGGAGGGCCCACCGGGGAGCTGTTTTTT.

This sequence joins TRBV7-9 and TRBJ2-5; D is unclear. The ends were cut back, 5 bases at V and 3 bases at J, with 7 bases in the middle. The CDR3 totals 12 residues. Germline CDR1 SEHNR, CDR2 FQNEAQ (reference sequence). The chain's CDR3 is CASSDIKETQYF. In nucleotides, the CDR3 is TGTGCCAGCAGCGATATTAAAGAGACCCAGTACTTC.

The CDR3 is CASSEYGGGGNSPLHF. In DNA form, the CDR3 reads TGTGCCAGCAGTGAATACGGGGGTGGGGGTAATTCACCCCTCCACTTT. The V call is TRBV25-1, the J call TRBJ1-6, with D tentatively TRBD1 (5 bases). V shed 0 bases and J shed 6 bases, with 12 bases lying between them. Germline V gene sequence: CDR1 MGHDK, CDR2 SYGVNS. This CDR3 region has 16 residues. The full variable domain, in which reference TRBV25-1 and TRBJ1-6 provide the parts outside the CDR3, is EADIYQTPRYLVIGTGKKITLECSQTMGHDKMYWYQQDPGMELHLIHYSYGVNSTEKGDLSSESTVSRIRTEHFPLTLESARPSHTSQYLCASSEYGGGGNSPLHFGNGTRLTVT.

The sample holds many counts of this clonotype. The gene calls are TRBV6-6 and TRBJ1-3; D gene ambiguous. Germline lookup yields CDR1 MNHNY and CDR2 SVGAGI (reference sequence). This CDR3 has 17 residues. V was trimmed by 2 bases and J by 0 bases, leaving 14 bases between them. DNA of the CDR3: TGTGCCAGCAGTTACCCCGCAGGCCCCTCCTCTGGAAACACCATATATTTT. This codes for CASSYPAGPSSGNTIYF.

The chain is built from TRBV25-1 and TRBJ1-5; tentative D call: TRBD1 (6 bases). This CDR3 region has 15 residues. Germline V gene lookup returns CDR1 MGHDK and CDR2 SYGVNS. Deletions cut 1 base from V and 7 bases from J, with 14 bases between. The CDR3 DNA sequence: TGTGCCAGCAGTGAATGGCTACAGGGATTGCAGCCCCAGCATTTT. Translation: CASSEWLQGLQPQHF.

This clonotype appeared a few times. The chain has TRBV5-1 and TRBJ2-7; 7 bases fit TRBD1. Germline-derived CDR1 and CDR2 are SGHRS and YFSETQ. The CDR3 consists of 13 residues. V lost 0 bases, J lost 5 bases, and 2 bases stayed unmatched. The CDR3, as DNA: TGCGCCAGCAGCTTGGGGGACAGCAACGAGCAGTACTTC. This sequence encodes CASSLGDSNEQYF.

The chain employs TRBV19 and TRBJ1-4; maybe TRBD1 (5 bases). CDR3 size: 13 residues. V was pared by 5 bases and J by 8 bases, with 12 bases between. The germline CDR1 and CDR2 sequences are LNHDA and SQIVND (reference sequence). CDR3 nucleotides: TGTGCCAGTAGTCCTCCCGGGACCGAAAAACTGTTTTTT. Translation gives CASSPPGTEKLFF.